The entry that follows covers one TCR beta chain sequence. V shed 7 bases and J shed 6 bases, with 19 bases lying between them. Germline CDR1 and CDR2: MNHEY and SVGAGI. The CDR3 spans 15 residues. How the authors handled the data: Estimated nucleated cell counts came from reference gene primer amplification. Method: immunoSEQ multiplex PCR; TCRdb's copy keeps in-frame clones and lacks some. That table supplies the V and J calls and clone size; D and trimming were determined from the DNA. The data hold about 250,000 clones, with 86% observed a single time. This record comes from a study of blood T cell repertoires in COVID-19.

The receptor was isolated from a young man who had recovered from COVID-19. This rearrangement joins TRBV6-5 to TRBJ1-5, with a tentative D call TRBD1 (6 bases). Input material: PBMCs or T cells enriched from blood (not recorded which). The DNA for the CDR3 is TGTGCCAGCAAACCAGTCTCGGGGGGCTCTCAGCCCCAGCATTTT. Protein: CASKPVSGGSQPQHF.